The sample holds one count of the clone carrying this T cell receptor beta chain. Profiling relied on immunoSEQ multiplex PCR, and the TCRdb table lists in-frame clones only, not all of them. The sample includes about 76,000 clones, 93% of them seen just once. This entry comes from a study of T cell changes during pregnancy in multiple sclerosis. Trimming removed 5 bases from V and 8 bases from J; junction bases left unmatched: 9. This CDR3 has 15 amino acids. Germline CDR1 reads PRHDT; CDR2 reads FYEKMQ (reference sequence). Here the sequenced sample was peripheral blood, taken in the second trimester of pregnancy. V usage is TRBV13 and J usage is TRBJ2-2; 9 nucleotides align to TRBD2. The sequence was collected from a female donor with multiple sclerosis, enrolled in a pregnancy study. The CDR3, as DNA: TGTGCCAGCAGCCACCAGCGGGGGGCTGGTGGGGAGCTGTTTTTT. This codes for CASSHQRGAGGELFF.